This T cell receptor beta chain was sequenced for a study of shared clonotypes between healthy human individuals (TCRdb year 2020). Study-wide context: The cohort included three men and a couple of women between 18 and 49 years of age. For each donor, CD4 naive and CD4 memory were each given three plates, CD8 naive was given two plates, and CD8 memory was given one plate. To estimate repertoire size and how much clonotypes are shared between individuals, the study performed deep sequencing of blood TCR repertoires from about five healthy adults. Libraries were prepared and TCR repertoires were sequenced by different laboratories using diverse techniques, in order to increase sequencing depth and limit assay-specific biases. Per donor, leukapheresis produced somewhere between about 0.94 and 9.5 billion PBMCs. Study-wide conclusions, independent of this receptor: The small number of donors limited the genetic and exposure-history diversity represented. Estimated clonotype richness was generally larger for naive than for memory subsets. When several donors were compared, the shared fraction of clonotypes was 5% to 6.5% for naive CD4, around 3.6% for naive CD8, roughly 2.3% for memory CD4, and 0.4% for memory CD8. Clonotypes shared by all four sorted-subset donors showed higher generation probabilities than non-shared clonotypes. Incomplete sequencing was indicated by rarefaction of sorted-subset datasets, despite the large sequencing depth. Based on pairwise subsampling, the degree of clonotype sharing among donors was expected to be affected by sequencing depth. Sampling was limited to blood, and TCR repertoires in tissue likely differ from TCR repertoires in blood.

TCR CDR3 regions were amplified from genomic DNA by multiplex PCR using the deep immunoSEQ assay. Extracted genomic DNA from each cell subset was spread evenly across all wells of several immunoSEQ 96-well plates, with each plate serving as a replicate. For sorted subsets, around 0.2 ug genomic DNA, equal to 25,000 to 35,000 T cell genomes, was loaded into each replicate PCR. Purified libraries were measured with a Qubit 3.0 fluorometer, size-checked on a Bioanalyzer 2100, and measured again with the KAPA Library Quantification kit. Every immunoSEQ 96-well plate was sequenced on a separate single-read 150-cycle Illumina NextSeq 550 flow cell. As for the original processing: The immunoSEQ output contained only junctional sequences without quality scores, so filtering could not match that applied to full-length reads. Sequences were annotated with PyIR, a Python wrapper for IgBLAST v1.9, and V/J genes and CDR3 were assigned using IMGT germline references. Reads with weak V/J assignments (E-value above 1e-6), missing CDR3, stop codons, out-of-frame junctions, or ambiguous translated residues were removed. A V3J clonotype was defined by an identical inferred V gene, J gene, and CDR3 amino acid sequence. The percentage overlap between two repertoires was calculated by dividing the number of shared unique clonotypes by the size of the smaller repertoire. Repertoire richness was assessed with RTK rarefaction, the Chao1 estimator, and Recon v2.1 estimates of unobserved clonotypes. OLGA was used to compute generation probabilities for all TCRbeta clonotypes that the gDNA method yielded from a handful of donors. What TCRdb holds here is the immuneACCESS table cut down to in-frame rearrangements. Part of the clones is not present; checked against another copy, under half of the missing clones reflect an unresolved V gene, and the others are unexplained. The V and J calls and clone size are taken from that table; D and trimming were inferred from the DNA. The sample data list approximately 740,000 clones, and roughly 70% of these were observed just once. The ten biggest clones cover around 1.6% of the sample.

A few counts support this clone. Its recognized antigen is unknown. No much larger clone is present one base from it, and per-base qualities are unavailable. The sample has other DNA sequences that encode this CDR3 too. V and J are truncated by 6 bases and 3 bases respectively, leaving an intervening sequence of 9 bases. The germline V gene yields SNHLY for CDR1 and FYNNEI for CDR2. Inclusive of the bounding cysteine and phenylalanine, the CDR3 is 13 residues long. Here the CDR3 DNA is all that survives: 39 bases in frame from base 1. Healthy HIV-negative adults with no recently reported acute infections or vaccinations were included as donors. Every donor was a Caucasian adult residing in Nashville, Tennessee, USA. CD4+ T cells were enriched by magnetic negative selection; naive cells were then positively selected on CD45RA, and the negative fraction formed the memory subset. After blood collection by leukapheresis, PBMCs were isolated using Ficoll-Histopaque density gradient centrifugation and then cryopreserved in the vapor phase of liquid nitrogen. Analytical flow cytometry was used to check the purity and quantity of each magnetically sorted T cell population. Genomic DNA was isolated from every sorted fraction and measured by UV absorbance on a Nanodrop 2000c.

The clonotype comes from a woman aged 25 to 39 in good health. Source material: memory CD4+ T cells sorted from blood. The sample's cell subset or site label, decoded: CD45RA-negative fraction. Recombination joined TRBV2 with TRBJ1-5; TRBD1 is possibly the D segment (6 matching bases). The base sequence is TGTGCCAGCAGAGGACAGATCAATCAGCCCCAGCATTTT. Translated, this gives CASRGQINQPQHF.